This TCR beta chain emerged from a study of human T cells and chemical hapten exposure. The germline gives CDR1 DFQATT, CDR2 SNEGSKA (reference sequence). V trimming: 4 bases; J trimming: 7 bases; junction bases outside the gene matches: 6. The CDR3 consists of 13 residues. From the RACE reads, TCRdb called clonotypes with MiXCR, one entry per CDR3 protein. The sample yields fewer than 40,000 distinct CDR3 sequences, roughly 5% seen once. The time point denotes: healthy volunteer bleed at 6 weeks. Total RNA came from unfractionated whole blood. The clonotype was recovered from a human donor in good health. Some clones in this sample may be carry-over from other donors' samples. The sequenced sample consisted of whole blood. The V and J genes are TRBV20-1 and TRBJ1-5, with 8 nucleotides matching TRBD1. CDR3 coding DNA: TGCAGTGCTAAGGACAGGGAGGTGCAGCCCCAGCATTTT. It specifies CSAKDREVQPQHF.